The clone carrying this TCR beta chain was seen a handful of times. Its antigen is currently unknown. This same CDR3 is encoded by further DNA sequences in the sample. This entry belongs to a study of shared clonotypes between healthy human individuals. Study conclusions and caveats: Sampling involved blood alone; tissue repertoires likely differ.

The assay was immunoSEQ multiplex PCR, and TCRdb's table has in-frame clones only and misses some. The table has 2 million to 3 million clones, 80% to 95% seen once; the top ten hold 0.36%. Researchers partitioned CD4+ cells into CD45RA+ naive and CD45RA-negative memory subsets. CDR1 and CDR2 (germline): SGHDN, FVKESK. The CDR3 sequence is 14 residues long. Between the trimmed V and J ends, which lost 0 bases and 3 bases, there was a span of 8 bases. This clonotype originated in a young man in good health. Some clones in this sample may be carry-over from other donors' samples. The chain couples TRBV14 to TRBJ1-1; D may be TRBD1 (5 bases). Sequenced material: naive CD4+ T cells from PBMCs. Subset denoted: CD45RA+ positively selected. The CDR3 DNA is TGTGCCAGCAGCCAAGATTGGGGGTACACTGAAGCTTTCTTT. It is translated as CASSQDWGYTEAFF.